These T cell receptor beta chains were read from a single sample in a study of CD8+ T cells in alopecia areata. The assay was immunoSEQ multiplex PCR, and TCRdb's table has in-frame clones only and misses some. The sample contains 200,000 to 250,000 clones, less than 65% of which appear only once. Sample: CD4+ T cells sorted from blood, taken at week 4, from a patient treated with tofacitinib. The receptors stem from a human donor with alopecia areata. The CDR3 runs from the conserved cysteine through the conserved F or W. Fields, in order: J gene, clone size, D gene, V gene, CDR3 DNA, CDR3 protein. A D gene is named only where the DNA matches it firmly. Not every row has a clone size; where given, it reads once, few, many or a size class.

j_call: TRBJ2-7
clone_size: -
d_call: -
v_call: TRBV28
cdr3_nt: TGTGCCAGCTGGGGGACGTTGACCTACGAGCAGTACTTC
cdr3_aa: CASWGTLTYEQYF

j_call: TRBJ1-6
clone_size: -
d_call: TRBD1
v_call: TRBV5-4
cdr3_nt: TGTGCCAGCAGCTTAACCGGGACAGGCGGTTCACCCCTCCACTTT
cdr3_aa: CASSLTGTGGSPLHF

j_call: TRBJ1-5
clone_size: -
d_call: -
v_call: TRBV27
cdr3_nt: TGTGCCAGCAGTTTACGGCGGGGCAATCAGCCCCAGCATTTT
cdr3_aa: CASSLRRGNQPQHF

j_call: TRBJ2-7
clone_size: few
d_call: TRBD2
v_call: TRBV6-5
cdr3_nt: TGTGCCAGCACCACGGGGGGGGACTGGGTGTACTTC
cdr3_aa: CASTTGGDWVYF

j_call: TRBJ2-5
clone_size: few
d_call: -
v_call: TRBV7-7
cdr3_nt: TGTGCTAGCAGTTCAGAGAGGGGAGTAGGAGAGACCCAGTACTTC
cdr3_aa: CASSSERGVGETQYF

j_call: TRBJ2-3
clone_size: -
d_call: -
v_call: TRBV15
cdr3_nt: TGTGCCACCAGTCCGAGCACAGATACGCAGTATTTT
cdr3_aa: CATSPSTDTQYF

j_call: TRBJ2-3
clone_size: -
d_call: -
v_call: TRBV29-1
cdr3_nt: TGCAGCGCCCAAGGGGTAGGGGCTGGTACGCAGTATTTT
cdr3_aa: CSAQGVGAGTQYF

j_call: TRBJ2-7
clone_size: once
d_call: -
v_call: TRBV19
cdr3_nt: TGTGCCAGTAGTATAAGGGGACATGTCGAGCAGTACTTC
cdr3_aa: CASSIRGHVEQYF

j_call: TRBJ1-1
clone_size: few
d_call: -
v_call: TRBV11-1
cdr3_nt: TGTGCCAGCAGCTTCCAATTAGAGAACACTGAAGCTTTCTTT
cdr3_aa: CASSFQLENTEAFF

j_call: TRBJ1-6
clone_size: -
d_call: -
v_call: TRBV6-6
cdr3_nt: TGTGCCAGCAGTACATATAGTGGTTCACCCCTCCACTTT
cdr3_aa: CASSTYSGSPLHF

j_call: TRBJ1-2
clone_size: few
d_call: -
v_call: TRBV29-1
cdr3_nt: TGCAGCGTTGGAGACCTTACTAACTATGGCTACACCTTC
cdr3_aa: CSVGDLTNYGYTF

j_call: TRBJ1-3
clone_size: -
d_call: -
v_call: TRBV5-1
cdr3_nt: TGCGCCAGCAGCCCCGGACTTGCTGGAAACACCATATATTTT
cdr3_aa: CASSPGLAGNTIYF

j_call: TRBJ2-3
clone_size: -
d_call: -
v_call: TRBV29-1
cdr3_nt: TGCAGCGTTGTGGAAGGGTATACGCGGGATTTT
cdr3_aa: CSVVEGYTRDF

j_call: TRBJ1-1
clone_size: -
d_call: -
v_call: TRBV2
cdr3_nt: TGTGCCAGCAGTGATGGTACAGGTTCTACGCGGGGGACTGAAGCTTTCTTT
cdr3_aa: CASSDGTGSTRGTEAFF

j_call: TRBJ1-1
clone_size: few
d_call: TRBD1
v_call: TRBV7-3
cdr3_nt: TGTGCCAGCAGCCTTGGGACAGGGGGAAGTTTCGGGACTGAAGCTTTCTTT
cdr3_aa: CASSLGTGGSFGTEAFF

j_call: TRBJ1-5
clone_size: -
d_call: -
v_call: TRBV30
cdr3_nt: TGTGCCTGGAGTGTAGACAACAATCAGCCCCAGCATTTT
cdr3_aa: CAWSVDNNQPQHF

j_call: TRBJ2-2
clone_size: -
d_call: -
v_call: TRBV29-1
cdr3_nt: TGCAGCGTTGCCAGGAACCAGGGGTCAACCGGGGAGCTGTTTTTT
cdr3_aa: CSVARNQGSTGELFF

j_call: TRBJ1-4
clone_size: -
d_call: TRBD1
v_call: TRBV30
cdr3_nt: TGTGCCGGAAGAAGGACAGGGAGTGAAAAACTGTTTTTT
cdr3_aa: CAGRRTGSEKLFF

j_call: TRBJ2-5
clone_size: few
d_call: TRBD2
v_call: TRBV4-1
cdr3_nt: TGCGCCAGCAGCCAAGAATCTGCGGGGGGGCCGGCGGTACAAGAGACCCAGTACTTC
cdr3_aa: CASSQESAGGPAVQETQYF

j_call: TRBJ2-3
clone_size: -
d_call: -
v_call: TRBV4-3
cdr3_nt: TGCGCCAGCAGCCAACTACTTTCGTTCACAGATACGCAGTATTTT
cdr3_aa: CASSQLLSFTDTQYF

j_call: TRBJ2-3
clone_size: few
d_call: TRBD2
v_call: TRBV7-3
cdr3_nt: TGTGCCAGCAGCTCCGGGGGGACCCCCTCAGATACGCAGTATTTT
cdr3_aa: CASSSGGTPSDTQYF

j_call: TRBJ2-3
clone_size: few
d_call: -
v_call: TRBV6-6
cdr3_nt: TGTGCCAGTAAGGGGGGCACAGATACGCAGTATTTT
cdr3_aa: CASKGGTDTQYF

j_call: TRBJ1-2
clone_size: -
d_call: -
v_call: TRBV25-1
cdr3_nt: TGTGCCAGCAGTCGTCAGAATAACTATGGCTACACCTTC
cdr3_aa: CASSRQNNYGYTF

j_call: TRBJ1-5
clone_size: -
d_call: -
v_call: TRBV4-2
cdr3_nt: TGTGCCAGCAGCCAAGATGGGAGGGAGCCTGAGCATTTT
cdr3_aa: CASSQDGREPEHF

j_call: TRBJ2-2
clone_size: -
d_call: TRBD2
v_call: TRBV29-1
cdr3_nt: TGCAGCGTTGAAAGGACTAGGGGAACCGGGGAGCTGTTTTTT
cdr3_aa: CSVERTRGTGELFF

j_call: TRBJ2-3
clone_size: -
d_call: TRBD2
v_call: TRBV6-5
cdr3_nt: TGTGCCAGCAGTTCATGGCTAGCGGGGGCTACGCAGTATTTT
cdr3_aa: CASSSWLAGATQYF

j_call: TRBJ1-2
clone_size: once
d_call: -
v_call: TRBV29-1
cdr3_nt: TGCAGCGTTAGCCTTATTAACTACACCTTC
cdr3_aa: CSVSLINYTF

j_call: TRBJ2-1
clone_size: once
d_call: -
v_call: TRBV7-9
cdr3_nt: TGTGCCAGCAGTAGACGGGGAGATGAGCAGTTCTTC
cdr3_aa: CASSRRGDEQFF

j_call: TRBJ2-3
clone_size: -
d_call: -
v_call: TRBV25-1
cdr3_nt: TGTGCCAGCAGTGAATCGGCGCAGTATTTT
cdr3_aa: CASSESAQYF

j_call: TRBJ1-2
clone_size: -
d_call: -
v_call: TRBV19
cdr3_nt: TGTGCCAGTACCCTGGGACGGTCCTATGGCTACACCTTC
cdr3_aa: CASTLGRSYGYTF

j_call: TRBJ1-2
clone_size: -
d_call: -
v_call: TRBV6-1
cdr3_nt: TGTGCCAGCAGGGAAGGTGGGGGGAATCAATATGGCTACACCTTC
cdr3_aa: CASREGGGNQYGYTF

j_call: TRBJ1-4
clone_size: -
d_call: TRBD1
v_call: TRBV4-1
cdr3_nt: TGCGCCAGCAGCCCTTCGGGACAGTCTAATGAAAAACTGTTTTTT
cdr3_aa: CASSPSGQSNEKLFF

j_call: TRBJ2-7
clone_size: -
d_call: -
v_call: TRBV7-9
cdr3_nt: TGTGCCAGCAGCGCCCACGGGGGCGGGGCTCCCTACGAGCAGTACTTC
cdr3_aa: CASSAHGGGAPYEQYF

j_call: TRBJ2-7
clone_size: -
d_call: -
v_call: TRBV11-2
cdr3_nt: TGTGCCAGCAGCTTATTGGCAGGGAGCTCCTACGAGCAGTACTTC
cdr3_aa: CASSLLAGSSYEQYF

j_call: TRBJ1-1
clone_size: few
d_call: TRBD1
v_call: TRBV4-2
cdr3_nt: TGTGCCAGCAGCCAAGCAAGAGGGACAGGGGGCGATGAGATTGAAGCTTTCTTT
cdr3_aa: CASSQARGTGGDEIEAFF

j_call: TRBJ1-6
clone_size: -
d_call: -
v_call: TRBV2
cdr3_nt: TGTGCCAGCAGTGAAAAGGCGACAGGCTCTAATTCACCCCTCCACTTT
cdr3_aa: CASSEKATGSNSPLHF

j_call: TRBJ2-1
clone_size: -
d_call: TRBD2
v_call: TRBV5-6
cdr3_nt: TGTGCCAGCAGCTTAGTACTAGCGGGGGGATACAATGAGCAGTTCTTC
cdr3_aa: CASSLVLAGGYNEQFF

j_call: TRBJ2-5
clone_size: -
d_call: -
v_call: TRBV19
cdr3_nt: TGTGCCAGTCGGGTGGACCAAGAGACCCAGTACTTC
cdr3_aa: CASRVDQETQYF

j_call: TRBJ2-7
clone_size: -
d_call: -
v_call: TRBV7-8
cdr3_nt: TGTGCCAGCAGCTTCGATGCAGGGACTTTCACCTACGAGCAGTACTTC
cdr3_aa: CASSFDAGTFTYEQYF

j_call: TRBJ2-7
clone_size: -
d_call: -
v_call: TRBV29-1
cdr3_nt: TGCAGCGTTGGAGGGGGAGCCTACGAGCAGTACTTC
cdr3_aa: CSVGGGAYEQYF

j_call: TRBJ2-7
clone_size: -
d_call: TRBD1
v_call: TRBV5-1
cdr3_nt: TGCGCCAGCAGCTTGTGGGACAGGGCCTCCTACGAGCAGTACTTC
cdr3_aa: CASSLWDRASYEQYF

j_call: TRBJ2-3
clone_size: few
d_call: -
v_call: TRBV30
cdr3_nt: TGTGCCTGGAGTCTCACAGATACGCAGTATTTT
cdr3_aa: CAWSLTDTQYF

j_call: TRBJ2-2
clone_size: -
d_call: -
v_call: TRBV5-6
cdr3_nt: TGTGCCAGCAGCCCAGGACACGGTGGCACCGGGGAGCTGTTTTTT
cdr3_aa: CASSPGHGGTGELFF

j_call: TRBJ2-5
clone_size: once
d_call: -
v_call: TRBV5-1
cdr3_nt: TGCGCCAGCAGCTTCGACCTAGGAGAAGAGACCCAGTACTTC
cdr3_aa: CASSFDLGEETQYF

j_call: TRBJ2-3
clone_size: -
d_call: -
v_call: TRBV7-3
cdr3_nt: TGTGCCAGCAGCCAGGGTTTCACAGATACGCAGTATTTT
cdr3_aa: CASSQGFTDTQYF

j_call: TRBJ2-1
clone_size: -
d_call: -
v_call: TRBV20-1
cdr3_nt: TGCAGGCCCTACAATGAGCAGTTCTTC
cdr3_aa: CRPYNEQFF

j_call: TRBJ2-7
clone_size: -
d_call: TRBD1
v_call: TRBV9
cdr3_nt: TGTGCCAGCAGCGTTGGACAGGGGGCGAGCGAGCAGTACTTC
cdr3_aa: CASSVGQGASEQYF

j_call: TRBJ1-1
clone_size: few
d_call: -
v_call: TRBV6-5
cdr3_nt: TGTGCCAGCAGTTACGTCGGATTTTACATGAACACTGAAGCTTTCTTT
cdr3_aa: CASSYVGFYMNTEAFF

j_call: TRBJ1-6
clone_size: -
d_call: -
v_call: TRBV5-1
cdr3_nt: TGCGCCAGCAGTCCCCGGACGTCGAATTCACCCCTCCACTTT
cdr3_aa: CASSPRTSNSPLHF

j_call: TRBJ2-1
clone_size: -
d_call: -
v_call: TRBV2
cdr3_nt: TGTGCCAGCAGTGAGTTGGGGGCGGGGGTAGCCCACAATGAGCAGTTCTTC
cdr3_aa: CASSELGAGVAHNEQFF

j_call: TRBJ2-3
clone_size: -
d_call: -
v_call: TRBV29-1
cdr3_nt: TGCAGCGTTGGGGGGCCGCTGAATTTT
cdr3_aa: CSVGGPLNF